This T cell receptor (beta chain) was captured in a study of T cells after yellow fever vaccination. V gave up 0 bases and J gave up 0 bases, with 9 bases separating them. The CDR3 covers 15 residues. Germline V gene sequence: CDR1 LGHNA, CDR2 YNFKEQ. Overall study findings and caveats: Clones from primary vaccination mostly reappeared after the booster (roughly 95% CD4, over 85% CD8). Sorted repertoires could include abundant contaminating clonotypes from bulk cells.

TCRdb redid the calling of the 5' RACE reads with MiXCR, one entry per CDR3 protein. The sample includes about 320,000 distinct CDR3 sequences, around 4.3% of them seen just once. This clonotype was detected ten times or more. The target antigen is unknown. The chain has TRBV4-2 and TRBJ2-7; D may be TRBD1 (5 bases). The source was PBMCs, collected 15 days after the yellow fever booster vaccination. The TCR was taken from a man aged 18 to 29 who received the YFV17D yellow fever vaccine. DNA for the CDR3: TGTGCCAGCAGCCAAGAGGACACGCTCTCCTACGAGCAGTACTTC. As protein: CASSQEDTLSYEQYF.